This T cell receptor beta chain is drawn from a study of post-analysis software for immune sequencing data. Notes on the study in general: Controls had significantly higher normalized Chao1 diversity than multiple sclerosis patients. When patients were compared with controls, a handful of TRBV segments were more frequent, TRBV5-6, TRBV5-1 and TRBV20-1 among them.

Included in the TCR beta cDNA libraries were unique molecular identifiers. TCRdb analysed the PCR reads with MiXCR anew, one entry per CDR3 protein. The table lists around 180,000 distinct CDR3 sequences, 30% of them singletons. The germline V gene encodes CDR1 GTSNPN and CDR2 SVGIG (reference sequence). V was shortened by 0 bases and J by 2 bases, with 16 bases between the two germline ends. The CDR3 covers 16 residues. This clonotype was seen repeatedly, ten times or more. Antigen specificity is unknown. Sequencing used blood. V is TRBV30 and J is TRBJ2-5; TRBD2 is a possible D gene (6 bases). The TCR originated in a girl between 10 and 17 years old with multiple sclerosis. CDR3 DNA sequence: TGTGCCTGGAGTGTAAGGAGGGCCCGATCTCAAGAGACCCAGTACTTC. This translates into CAWSVRRARSQETQYF.